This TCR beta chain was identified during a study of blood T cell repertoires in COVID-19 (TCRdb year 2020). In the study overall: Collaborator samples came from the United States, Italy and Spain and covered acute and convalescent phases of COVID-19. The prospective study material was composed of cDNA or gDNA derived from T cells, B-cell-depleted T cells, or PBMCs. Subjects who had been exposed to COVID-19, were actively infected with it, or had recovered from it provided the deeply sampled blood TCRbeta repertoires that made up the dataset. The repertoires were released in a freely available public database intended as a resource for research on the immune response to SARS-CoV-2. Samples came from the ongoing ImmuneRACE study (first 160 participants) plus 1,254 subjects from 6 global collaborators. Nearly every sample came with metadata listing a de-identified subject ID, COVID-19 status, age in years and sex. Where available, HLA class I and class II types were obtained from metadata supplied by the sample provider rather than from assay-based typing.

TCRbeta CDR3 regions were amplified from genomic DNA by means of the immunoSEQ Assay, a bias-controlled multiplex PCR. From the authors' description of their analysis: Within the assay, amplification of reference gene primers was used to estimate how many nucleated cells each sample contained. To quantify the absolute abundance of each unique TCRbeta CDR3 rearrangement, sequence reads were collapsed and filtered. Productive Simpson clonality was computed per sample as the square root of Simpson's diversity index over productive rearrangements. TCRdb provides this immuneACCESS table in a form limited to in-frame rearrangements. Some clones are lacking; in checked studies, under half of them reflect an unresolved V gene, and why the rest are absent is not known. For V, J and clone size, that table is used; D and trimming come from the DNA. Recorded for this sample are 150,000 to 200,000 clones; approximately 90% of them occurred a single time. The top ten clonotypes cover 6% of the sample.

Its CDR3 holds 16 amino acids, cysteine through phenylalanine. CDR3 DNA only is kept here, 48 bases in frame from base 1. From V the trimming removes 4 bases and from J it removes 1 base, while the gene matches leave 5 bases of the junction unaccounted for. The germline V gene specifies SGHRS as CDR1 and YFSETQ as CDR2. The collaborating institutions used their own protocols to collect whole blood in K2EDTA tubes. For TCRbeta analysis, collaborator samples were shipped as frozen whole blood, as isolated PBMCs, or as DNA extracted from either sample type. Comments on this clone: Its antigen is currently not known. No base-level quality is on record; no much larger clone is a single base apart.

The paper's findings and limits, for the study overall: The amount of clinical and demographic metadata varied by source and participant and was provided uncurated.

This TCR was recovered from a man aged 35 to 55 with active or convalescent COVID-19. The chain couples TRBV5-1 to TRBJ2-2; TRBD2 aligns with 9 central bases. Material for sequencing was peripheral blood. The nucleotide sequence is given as TGCGCCAGCAGCCGGCTAGCGGGACTGAACACCGGGGAGCTGTTTTTT. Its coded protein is CASSRLAGLNTGELFF.